Presented here are 9 T cell receptor beta chains from one specimen sequenced in a study of early T cells in non-severe SARS-CoV-2 infection. TCRdb reanalysed the 5' RACE reads using MiXCR and keeps one entry per CDR3 protein. Counted here are more than 60,000 distinct CDR3 sequences, roughly 5% occurring once; the ten biggest clones make up 4% to 5%. The material sequenced was whole blood. Receptors originate from an adult who was a healthcare worker with PCR-confirmed SARS-CoV-2 infection or an uninfected control (not recorded which).

This clonotype showed up many times. This chain connects TRBV20-1 to TRBJ2-1; maybe TRBD2 (5 bases). The V gene lost 5 bases and the J gene lost 3 bases, with 14 bases spanning the gap. The CDR3 spans 14 residues. CDR1 and CDR2 from the germline V gene are DFQATT and SNEGSKA (reference sequence). CDR3 protein: CSAAEGTGYNEQFF. The CDR3 nucleotides are TGCAGTGCTGCCGAGGGTACGGGCTACAATGAGCAGTTCTTC.

This clonotype has ten or more counts. This chain uses TRBV20-1 with TRBJ2-1, with 15 bases matching TRBD2. This CDR3 spans 14 amino acids. Germline trimming cut 4 bases from V and 10 bases from J; bases unmatched to any gene: 5. The V gene's germline CDR1 is DFQATT and CDR2 SNEGSKA (reference sequence). The CDR3 DNA reads as TGCAGTGCTAAAGGACTAGCGGGGGGGCTGGAGCAGTTCTTC. Translation gives CSAKGLAGGLEQFF.

This clonotype was found many times. The rearrangement joins TRBV10-1 to TRBJ2-7; D is ambiguous. The V gene's germline CDR1 is WNHNN and CDR2 SYGVQD (reference sequence). The V end lost 0 bases, the J end lost 6 bases, and 9 bases lay between the germline ends. This CDR3 contains 13 residues. The CDR3 is CASSESLMSEQYF. The CDR3 DNA reads as TGCGCCAGCAGTGAGTCTCTGATGAGCGAGCAGTACTTC.

This clonotype occurred a few times. This chain joins TRBV29-1 and TRBJ1-2; D gene ambiguous. From germline, CDR1 is SQVTM and CDR2 ANQGSEA. CDR3 length: 12 residues. The V and J ends lost 4 bases and 2 bases respectively, with 8 bases between them. CDR3 region: CSVASGNYGYTF. The DNA of the CDR3 is TGCAGCGTTGCGTCAGGCAACTATGGCTACACCTTC. The variable domain in full, with the rest retrieved from reference TRBV29-1 and TRBJ1-2, is SAVISQKPSRDICQRGTSLTIQCQVDSQVTMMFWYRQQPGQSLTLIATANQGSEATYESGFVIDKFPISRPNLTFSTLTVSNMSPEDSSIYLCSVASGNYGYTFGSGTRLTVV.

This clonotype was observed at least ten times. The chain carries TRBV19 and TRBJ1-2; tentatively, D is TRBD1 (5 bases). V dropped 1 base and J dropped 2 bases, with 20 bases sitting between them. Germline V lookup: CDR1 LNHDA, CDR2 SQIVND (reference sequence). This CDR3 is 18 amino acids long. The CDR3 region has the DNA TGTGCCAGTAGTATAGTCCGGGACGGGAGGATAGCGAACTATGGCTACACCTTC. Translated: CASSIVRDGRIANYGYTF.

This clonotype was detected ten times or more. The V and J genes are TRBV7-2 and TRBJ1-2; no firm D call. CDR3 length: 13 amino acids. Germline assignment: CDR1 SGHTA and CDR2 FQGNSA. Trimming removed 5 bases from V and 6 bases from J, with 13 bases in between. CDR3 in amino acids: CASSPEVVHGYTF. Written as DNA, the CDR3 is TGTGCCAGCAGCCCCGAGGTTGTTCATGGCTACACCTTC.

This chain links TRBV30 with TRBJ1-5; the D is unclear. V was trimmed by 8 bases and J by 0 bases, leaving 14 bases between them. Germline V gives CDR1 GTSNPN, CDR2 SVGIG (reference sequence). There are 14 residues in the CDR3. DNA for the CDR3: TGTGCCGGGAAGTGGCAAGATAGCAATCAGCCCCAGCATTTT. Translating it yields CAGKWQDSNQPQHF.

The chain combines TRBV2 with TRBJ1-1; TRBD1 is a possible D gene (5 bases). V lost 8 bases and J lost 6, with 19 bases in between. Germline CDR1 SNHLY, CDR2 FYNNEI. The CDR3 contains 14 residues. CDR3 protein: CASFVQGKRAEAFF. The CDR3 DNA reads as TGTGCCAGCTTCGTGCAGGGTAAGAGGGCTGAAGCTTTCTTT.

This clonotype appeared a few times. The chain combines TRBV12-3 or TRBV12-4 with TRBJ2-3, with D hard to call. This CDR3 comprises 14 residues. V gave up 5 bases and J gave up 0 bases, with 9 bases separating them. The CDR3 coding sequence is TGTGCCAGCAGTCTTAGTCGGAGCACAGATACGCAGTATTTT. Protein product: CASSLSRSTDTQYF.